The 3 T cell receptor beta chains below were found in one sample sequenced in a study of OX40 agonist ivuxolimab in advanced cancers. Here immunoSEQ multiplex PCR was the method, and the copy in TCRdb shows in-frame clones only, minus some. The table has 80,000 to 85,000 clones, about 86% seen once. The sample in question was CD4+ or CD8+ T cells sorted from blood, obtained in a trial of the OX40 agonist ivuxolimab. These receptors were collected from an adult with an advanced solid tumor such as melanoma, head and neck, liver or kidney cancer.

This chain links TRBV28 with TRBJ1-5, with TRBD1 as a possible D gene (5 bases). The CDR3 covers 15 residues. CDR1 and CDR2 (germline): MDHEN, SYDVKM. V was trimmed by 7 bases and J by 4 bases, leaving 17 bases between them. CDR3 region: CASTLLAGLNQPQHF. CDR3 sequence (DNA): TGTGCCAGCACCCTCCTAGCGGGGCTGAATCAGCCCCAGCATTTT.

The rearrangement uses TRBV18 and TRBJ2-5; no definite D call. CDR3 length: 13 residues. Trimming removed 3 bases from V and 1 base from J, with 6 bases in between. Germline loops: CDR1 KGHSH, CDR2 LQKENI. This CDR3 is CASSPTLQETQYF. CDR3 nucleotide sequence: TGTGCCAGCTCACCCACCCTCCAAGAGACCCAGTACTTC.

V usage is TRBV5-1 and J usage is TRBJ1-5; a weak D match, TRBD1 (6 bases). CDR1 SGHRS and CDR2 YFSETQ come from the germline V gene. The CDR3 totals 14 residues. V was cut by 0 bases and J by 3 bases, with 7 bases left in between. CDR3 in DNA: TGCGCCAGCAGCTTGGACAGGGTCAATCAGCCCCAGCATTTT. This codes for CASSLDRVNQPQHF.